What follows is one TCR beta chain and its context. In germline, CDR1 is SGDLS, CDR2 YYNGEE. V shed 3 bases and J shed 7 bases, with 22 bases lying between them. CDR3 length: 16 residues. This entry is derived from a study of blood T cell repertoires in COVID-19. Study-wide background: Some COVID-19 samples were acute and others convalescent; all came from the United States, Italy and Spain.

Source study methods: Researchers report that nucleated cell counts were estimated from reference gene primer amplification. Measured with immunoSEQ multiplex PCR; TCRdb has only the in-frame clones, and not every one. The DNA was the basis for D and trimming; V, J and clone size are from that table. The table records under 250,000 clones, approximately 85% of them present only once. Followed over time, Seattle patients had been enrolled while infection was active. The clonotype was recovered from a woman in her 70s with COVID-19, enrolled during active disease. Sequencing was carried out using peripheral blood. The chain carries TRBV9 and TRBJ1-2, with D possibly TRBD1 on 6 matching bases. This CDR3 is CASSADPTGFTGGYTF. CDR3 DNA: TGTGCCAGCAGCGCAGACCCGACAGGATTCACCGGTGGCTACACCTTC.